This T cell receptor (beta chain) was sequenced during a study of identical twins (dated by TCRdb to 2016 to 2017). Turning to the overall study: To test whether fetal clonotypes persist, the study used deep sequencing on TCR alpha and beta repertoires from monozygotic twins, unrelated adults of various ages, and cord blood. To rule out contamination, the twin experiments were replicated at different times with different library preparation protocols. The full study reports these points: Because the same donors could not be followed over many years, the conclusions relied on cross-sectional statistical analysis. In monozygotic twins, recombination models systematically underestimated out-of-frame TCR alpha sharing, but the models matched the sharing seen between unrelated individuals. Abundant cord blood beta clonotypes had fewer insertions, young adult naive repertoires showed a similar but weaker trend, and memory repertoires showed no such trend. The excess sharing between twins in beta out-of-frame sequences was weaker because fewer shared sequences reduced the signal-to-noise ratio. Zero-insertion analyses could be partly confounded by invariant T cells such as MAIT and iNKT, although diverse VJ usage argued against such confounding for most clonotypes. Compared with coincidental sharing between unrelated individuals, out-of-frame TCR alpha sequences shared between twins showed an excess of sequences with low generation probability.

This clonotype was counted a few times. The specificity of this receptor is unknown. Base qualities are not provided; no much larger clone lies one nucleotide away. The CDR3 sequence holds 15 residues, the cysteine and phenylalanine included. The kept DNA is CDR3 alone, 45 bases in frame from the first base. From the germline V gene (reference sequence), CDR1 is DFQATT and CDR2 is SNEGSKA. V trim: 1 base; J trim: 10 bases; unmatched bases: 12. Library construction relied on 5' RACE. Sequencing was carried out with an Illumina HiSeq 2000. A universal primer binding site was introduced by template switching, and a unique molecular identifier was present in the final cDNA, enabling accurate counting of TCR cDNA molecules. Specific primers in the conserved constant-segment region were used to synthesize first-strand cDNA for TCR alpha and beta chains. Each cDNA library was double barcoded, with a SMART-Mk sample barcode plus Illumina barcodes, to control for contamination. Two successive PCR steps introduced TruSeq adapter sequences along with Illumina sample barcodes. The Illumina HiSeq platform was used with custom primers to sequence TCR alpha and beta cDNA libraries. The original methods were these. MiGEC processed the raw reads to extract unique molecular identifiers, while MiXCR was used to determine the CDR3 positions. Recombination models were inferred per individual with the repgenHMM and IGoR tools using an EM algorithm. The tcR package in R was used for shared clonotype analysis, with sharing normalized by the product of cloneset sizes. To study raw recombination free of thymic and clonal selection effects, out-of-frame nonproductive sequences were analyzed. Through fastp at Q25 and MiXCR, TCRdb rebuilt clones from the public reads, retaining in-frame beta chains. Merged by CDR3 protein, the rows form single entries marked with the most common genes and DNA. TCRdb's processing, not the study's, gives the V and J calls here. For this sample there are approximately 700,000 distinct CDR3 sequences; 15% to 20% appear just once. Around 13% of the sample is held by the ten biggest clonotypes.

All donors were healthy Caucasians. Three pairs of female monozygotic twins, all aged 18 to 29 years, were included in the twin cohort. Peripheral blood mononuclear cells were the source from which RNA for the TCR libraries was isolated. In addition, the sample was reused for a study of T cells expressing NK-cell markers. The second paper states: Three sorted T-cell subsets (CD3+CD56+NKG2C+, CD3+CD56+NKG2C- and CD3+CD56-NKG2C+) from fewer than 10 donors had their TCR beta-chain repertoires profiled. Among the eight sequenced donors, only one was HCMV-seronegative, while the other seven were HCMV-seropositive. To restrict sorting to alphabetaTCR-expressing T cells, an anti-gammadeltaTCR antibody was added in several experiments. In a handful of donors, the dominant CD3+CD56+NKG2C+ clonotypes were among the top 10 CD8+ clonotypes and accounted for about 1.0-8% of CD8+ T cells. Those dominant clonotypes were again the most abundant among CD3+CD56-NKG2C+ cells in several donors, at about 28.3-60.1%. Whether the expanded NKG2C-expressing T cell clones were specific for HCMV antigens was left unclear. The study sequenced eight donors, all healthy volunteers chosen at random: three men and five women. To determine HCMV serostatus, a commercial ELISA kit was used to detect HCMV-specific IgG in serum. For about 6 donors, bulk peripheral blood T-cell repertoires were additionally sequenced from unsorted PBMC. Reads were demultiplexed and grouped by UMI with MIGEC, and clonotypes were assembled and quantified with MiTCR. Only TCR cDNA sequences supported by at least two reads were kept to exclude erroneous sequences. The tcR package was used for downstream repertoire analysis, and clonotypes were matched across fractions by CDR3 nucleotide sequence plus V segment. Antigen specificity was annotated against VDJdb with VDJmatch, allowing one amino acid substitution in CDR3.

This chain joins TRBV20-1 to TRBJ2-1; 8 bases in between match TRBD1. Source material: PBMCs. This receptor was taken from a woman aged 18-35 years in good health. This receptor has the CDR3 CSARGTGKGGYEQFF. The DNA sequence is TGCAGTGCTAGAGGGACAGGGAAGGGCGGGTACGAGCAGTTCTTC.